The 19 T cell receptor beta chains listed next were all sequenced from one sample in a study of T cells after yellow fever vaccination. TCRdb independently ran MiXCR on the 5' RACE reads; one entry per CDR3 protein. The profile shows some 670,000 distinct CDR3 sequences, 12% of them singletons. The sequencing used PBMCs, collected on the day of the yellow fever booster vaccination. The receptor source for this set is a young man who received the YFV17D yellow fever vaccine.

This clonotype was seen many times. The chain recombines TRBV19 with TRBJ2-1; D is unresolved. Germline V gene data show CDR1 as LNHDA and CDR2 as SQIVND (reference sequence). This CDR3 has 17 residues. V was cut by 3 bases and J by 0 bases, with 15 bases left in between. This CDR3 reads CASSMVLGTNSYNEQFF. As DNA, the CDR3 is TGTGCCAGTAGTATGGTCCTGGGAACTAACTCCTACAATGAGCAGTTCTTC.

This clonotype was observed a handful of times. The chain recombines TRBV11-1 with TRBJ2-7; 9 bases are a match to TRBD1. Germline CDR1 SGHAT, CDR2 FQDESV (reference sequence). There are 16 residues in the CDR3. V gave up 1 base and J gave up 2 bases; unmatched junction bases: 6. CDR3 sequence reads: CASSLDPGQGPYEQYF. The CDR3 coding sequence is TGTGCCAGCAGCTTAGACCCGGGACAGGGTCCCTACGAGCAGTACTTC.

The rearrangement links TRBV12-3 or TRBV12-4 to TRBJ1-5; D not resolved. The CDR3 sequence is 14 residues long. With 6 bases removed from V and 4 bases from J, the gap between germline ends came to 13 bases. CDR3 region: CASSPLLENQPQHF. CDR3 sequence (DNA): TGTGCCAGCAGCCCCCTCTTGGAGAATCAGCCCCAGCATTTT.

The chain carries TRBV2 and TRBJ2-2; D assignment may be TRBD1 or TRBD2 (5 bases each). The V gene's germline CDR1 is SNHLY and CDR2 FYNNEI. The CDR3 is made up of 17 amino acids. V lost 5 bases and J lost 2, with 18 bases in between. DNA of the CDR3: TGTGCCAGCAGTCCCACGGGGCAGCTCTATAACACCGGGGAGCTGTTTTTT. Amino acid sequence: CASSPTGQLYNTGELFF.

This clonotype was recorded a few times. This rearrangement joins TRBV5-5 to TRBJ1-5, with D possibly being TRBD1 (5 bases). CDR3 length equals 14 residues. V was clipped by 0 bases and J by 7 bases, with 11 bases between them. Germline V gives CDR1 SGHKS, CDR2 YYEKEE (reference sequence). CDR3 in DNA: TGTGCCAGCAGCTTGGTGGGGGGTAAACAGCCCCAGCATTTT. It encodes CASSLVGGKQPQHF.

This clonotype was seen only a few times. This chain joins TRBV3-1 and TRBJ2-7; 8 bases match TRBD1. CDR1 and CDR2 from the germline V gene are LGHDT and YNNKEL (reference sequence). The CDR3 has 14 amino acids. V was pared by 4 bases and J by 3 bases, with 5 bases of the junction left unmatched. CDR3 residues: CASSRGQALYEQYF. The CDR3 nucleotides read TGTGCCAGCAGCCGGGGACAGGCTCTCTACGAGCAGTACTTC.

The V call is TRBV24-1, the J call TRBJ2-5, with 8 bases fitting TRBD1. Germline V gene data show CDR1 as KGHDR and CDR2 as SFDVKD. V lost 2 bases and J lost 0; bases outside the gene matches: 7. CDR3 length: 17 residues. The CDR3 loop reads CATSDWTGSKDQETQYF. The CDR3 DNA reads TGTGCCACCAGTGATTGGACAGGGTCGAAGGACCAAGAGACCCAGTACTTC.

This sequence joins TRBV14 and TRBJ2-5; D is undetermined. The V and J ends lost 2 bases and 5 bases respectively, with 9 bases between them. The CDR3 consists of 13 residues. From germline, CDR1 is SGHDN and CDR2 FVKESK. The CDR3 is CASSQNEAETQYF. In DNA, the CDR3 is TGTGCCAGCAGCCAAAATGAGGCTGAGACCCAGTACTTC.

The chain is built from TRBV5-1 and TRBJ2-1; weak D call: TRBD2 (5 bases). This CDR3 has 13 residues. V dropped 5 bases and J dropped 6 bases, with 12 bases sitting between them. Per the germline V gene, CDR1 is SGHRS and CDR2 is YFSETQ. The CDR3 sequence: CASRERISNEQFF. CDR3 DNA sequence: TGCGCCAGCAGGGAGCGGATAAGCAATGAGCAGTTCTTC.

The V and J genes are TRBV6-5 and TRBJ1-1; D gene uncertain. The CDR3 spans 11 residues. Germline CDR1 MNHEY, CDR2 SVGAGI. V lost 7 bases to trimming and J lost 2 bases, with 5 bases between them. The CDR3 nucleotides are TGTGCCAGCAAAAGTAACACTGAAGCTTTCTTT. The encoded protein is CASKSNTEAFF.

V and J are TRBV7-8 and TRBJ2-1, with 8 bases lining up with TRBD2. The V and J ends lost 5 bases and 6 bases, in that order; junction bases with no gene match: 12. This CDR3 is 16 amino acids long. Germline assignment: CDR1 SGHVS and CDR2 FQNEAQ. The CDR3 loop is CASSRPGLVGSNEQFF. CDR3 nucleotides: TGTGCCAGCAGCCGGCCGGGACTAGTCGGGAGCAATGAGCAGTTCTTC. Drawing the rest from reference TRBV7-8 and TRBJ2-1, the complete variable domain is GAGVSQSPRYKVAKRGQDVALRCDPISGHVSLFWYQQALGQGPEFLTYFQNEAQLDKSGLPSDRFFAERPEGSVSTLKIQRTQQEDSAVYLCASSRPGLVGSNEQFFGPGTRLTVL.

This clonotype was found a few times. The chain uses TRBV6-2 or TRBV6-3 and TRBJ2-1, with 9 nucleotides matching TRBD2. V shed 7 bases, J shed 6 bases, and the junction held 7 bases outside the gene matches. CDR3 length: 14 amino acids. Germline CDR1 reads MNHEY; CDR2 reads SVGEGT. The CDR3 spells CASTTGTSTNEQFF. The DNA of the CDR3 is TGTGCCAGCACCACGGGGACTAGCACCAATGAGCAGTTCTTC.

This clonotype was detected only a few times. J is TRBJ2-7 and V is TRBV6-1; D might be TRBD1 (7 bases). The germline CDR1 and CDR2 sequences are MNHNS and SASEGT. V shed 6 bases and J shed 1 base, with 13 bases lying between them. This CDR3 contains 14 residues. The chain's CDR3 is CASRPGGSSYEQYF. As DNA, the CDR3 is TGTGCCAGCAGACCAGGGGGGAGTTCCTACGAGCAGTACTTC.

In this sample, this clonotype turned up a few times. The V gene is TRBV24-1, the J gene TRBJ2-1; D might be TRBD2 (7 bases). From germline, CDR1 is KGHDR and CDR2 SFDVKD. Trimming took off 4 bases at V and 0 bases at J, with 12 bases between the two ends. CDR3 length: 16 amino acids. CDR3 nucleotides: TGTGCCACCAGTGACCCGAGGGGGGGCTCCTACAATGAGCAGTTCTTC. Protein product: CATSDPRGGSYNEQFF.

The chain employs TRBV6-2 or TRBV6-3 and TRBJ2-5, with D possibly being TRBD1 (5 bases). V was clipped by 7 bases and J by 1 base, with 10 bases between them. The V gene's germline CDR1 is MNHEY and CDR2 SVGEGT. This CDR3 has 13 residues. CDR3 nucleotide sequence: TGTGCCAGCATCAGGGATCCCCAAGAGACCCAGTACTTC. Its protein product is CASIRDPQETQYF.

The chain joins TRBV6-5 to TRBJ2-7; 7 bases are a match to TRBD2. The germline V gene encodes CDR1 MNHEY and CDR2 SVGAGI. CDR3 length: 12 residues. The trim removed 8 bases at V and 6 bases at J, leaving 7 bases unmatched. In DNA, the CDR3 is TGTGCCAGCCGGGAGGCGGGCGGCGAGCAGTACTTC. This gives the protein CASREAGGEQYF.

This clonotype was observed a few times. This rearrangement joins TRBV9 to TRBJ2-3, with 11 bases aligning to TRBD2. The ends lost 4 bases at V and 1 base at J; junction bases unmatched: 5. The CDR3 extends over 16 amino acids. CDR1 is SGDLS and CDR2 is YYNGEE in the germline V gene. In DNA, the CDR3 is TGTGCCAGCAGCTTTACTAGCGGGAGAGGCACAGATACGCAGTATTTT. Translating it yields CASSFTSGRGTDTQYF.

This clonotype was seen more than once but under ten times. This chain connects TRBV12-5 to TRBJ1-1; 9 bases are a match to TRBD1. The trim removed 6 bases at V and 0 bases at J, leaving 17 bases unmatched. Germline CDR1 LGHNT, CDR2 FRNRAP. CDR3 length: 19 residues. The CDR3 DNA reads TGTGCTAGTGGACCGAACAAAAAGGACAGGGGTAATTTGAACACTGAAGCTTTCTTT. Its translation is CASGPNKKDRGNLNTEAFF.

The V call is TRBV27, the J call TRBJ2-3, with TRBD2 identical over 9 bases. V lost 0 bases to trimming and J lost 2 bases; unmatched junction nucleotides: 9. This CDR3 comprises 18 residues. CDR1 and CDR2 from the germline V gene are MNHEY and SMNVEV (reference sequence). The CDR3 sequence: CASSLSSPTSGITDTQYF. CDR3 DNA: TGTGCCAGCAGTTTATCCAGTCCGACTAGCGGTATCACAGATACGCAGTATTTT.